What follows is one T cell receptor beta chain and its context. The data were obtained in a study of blood T cells in healthy people across ages. Using a J-beta primer mix together with a sample-barcoded 5' primer, a second PCR was run for roughly 6 to 12 cycles. Every cDNA was tagged by a template-switch adaptor with 12 random nucleotides. From the 5' RACE reads, TCRdb called clonotypes with MiXCR, one entry per CDR3 protein. The sample contains about 730,000 distinct CDR3 sequences, roughly 47% of which appear only once. The TCR originated in a woman aged 60-75 years in good health. Input material: blood.

CDR3 in DNA: TGTGCCAGCAGCCAAAATGACCAGGGCACTTACGAGCAGTACTTC. It codes for CASSQNDQGTYEQYF. The chain couples TRBV7-9 to TRBJ2-5; TRBD1 is a possible D gene (5 bases). The DNA end favors TRBJ2-7, so the J call may be wrong. CDR1 is SEHNR, CDR2 FQNEAQ, per germline (reference sequence). The CDR3 spans 15 residues.